These 28 T cell receptor beta chains were all obtained from the same sample, sequenced in a study of T cells after yellow fever vaccination. TCRdb analysed the 5' RACE reads with MiXCR anew, one entry per CDR3 protein. The table lists about 210,000 distinct CDR3 sequences, about 3% of them singletons, with 3.2% in the top ten. The material sequenced was CD4+ T cells sorted from PBMCs, taken 10 days after the yellow fever booster vaccination. Every receptor here comes from a man younger than 35 who received the YFV17D yellow fever vaccine.

This clonotype was counted many times. This rearrangement joins TRBV10-3 to TRBJ2-6, with D possibly being TRBD2 (5 bases). CDR1 is ENHRY, CDR2 SYGVKD, per germline. This CDR3 spans 15 amino acids. Trimming removed 2 bases at V and 0 bases at J, with 5 bases between. This CDR3 reads CAISESGSGANVLTF. CDR3 bases: TGTGCCATCAGTGAGAGCGGCTCTGGGGCCAACGTCCTGACTTTC.

Ten or more counts support this clonotype. The chain links TRBV6-5 to TRBJ2-1; 13 nucleotides align to TRBD2. CDR3 length: 15 amino acids. The V gene end was trimmed by 10 bases and the J gene end by 9 bases; junction bases not matched to a gene: 12. The germline CDR1 and CDR2 sequences are MNHEY and SVGAGI. The DNA for the CDR3 is TGTGCCACCTCACTACTAGCGGGGGGGCAGGGTGAGCAGTTCTTC. It codes for CATSLLAGGQGEQFF.

This clonotype was seen a handful of times. The chain uses TRBV6-6 and TRBJ2-3; D uncertain. Germline V CDR1 and CDR2: MNHNY, SVGAGI (reference sequence). The CDR3 contains 13 residues. V shed 8 bases and J shed 1 base, with 10 bases lying between them. The DNA for the CDR3 is TGTGCCAGCCTCTCGCAGGGCACAGATACGCAGTATTTT. Amino acid sequence: CASLSQGTDTQYF.

This clonotype was seen at least ten times. The gene calls are TRBV6-2 or TRBV6-3 and TRBJ1-4; D uncertain. V was cut by 6 bases and J by 7 bases, with 15 bases left in between. CDR1 is MNHEY and CDR2 is SVGEGT in the germline V gene. This CDR3 has 14 amino acids. The CDR3 coding sequence is TGTGCCAGCAGCCTCCAACTCGGTGTTGAAAAACTGTTTTTT. Translating it yields CASSLQLGVEKLFF.

This clonotype was observed at least ten times. The chain's CDR3 is CASSLSDRAHEAFF. The CDR3 nucleotides are TGTGCCAGCAGTTTGTCCGACAGGGCCCATGAAGCTTTCTTT. V and J are TRBV28 and TRBJ1-1, with 7 bases lining up with TRBD1. This CDR3 contains 14 residues. The germline V gene has CDR1 MDHEN and CDR2 SYDVKM. The trim removed 3 bases at V and 7 bases at J, leaving 8 bases unmatched.

The chain couples TRBV7-2 to TRBJ2-5; TRBD2 aligns across 10 bases. With V trimmed by 7 bases and J by 5 bases, 19 bases remained unmatched. Germline V gene sequence: CDR1 SGHTA, CDR2 FQGNSA. The CDR3 sequence is 18 residues long. The CDR3 coding sequence is TGTGCCAGCATTTTCCTAGCGGGGGCCCACCTTCAGGGGGAGACCCAGTACTTC. Translating gives CASIFLAGAHLQGETQYF.

The chain has TRBV12-3 or TRBV12-4 and TRBJ1-4, with 7 nucleotides matching TRBD1. The CDR3 is 13 residues long. The ends lost 3 bases at V and 11 bases at J; junction bases unmatched: 6. The CDR3 sequence is CASSFEGAGKLFF. CDR3 in DNA: TGTGCCAGCAGTTTTGAGGGGGCGGGCAAACTGTTTTTT.

The chain joins TRBV7-2 to TRBJ2-5; 9 bases match TRBD2. The CDR3 is 16 residues long. With V trimmed by 4 bases and J by 5 bases, 11 bases remained unmatched. Germline assignment: CDR1 SGHTA and CDR2 FQGNSA. The CDR3 sequence is CASSYTWRGGWETQYF. The CDR3 region has the DNA TGTGCCAGCAGCTACACGTGGCGGGGGGGTTGGGAGACCCAGTACTTC.

This clonotype has at least ten counts. This chain links TRBV28 with TRBJ2-3, with D possibly being TRBD2 (7 bases). From germline, CDR1 is MDHEN and CDR2 SYDVKM. Trimming took off 6 bases at V and 2 bases at J, with 18 bases between the two ends. The CDR3 extends over 16 amino acids. This chain's CDR3 is CASRTGRRGTTDTQYF. CDR3 nucleotide sequence: TGTGCCAGCAGAACAGGGAGGCGGGGGACCACAGATACGCAGTATTTT.

This clonotype appeared a few times. The rearrangement uses TRBV19 and TRBJ1-4; D not certain. Trimming took 7 bases from V and 5 from J, leaving 14 bases between them. Germline V gene sequence: CDR1 LNHDA, CDR2 SQIVND (reference sequence). This CDR3 comprises 14 residues. The CDR3: CASNNRQRNEKLFF. DNA of the CDR3: TGTGCCAGTAACAATCGGCAGAGAAATGAAAAACTGTTTTTT.

The chain has TRBV23-1 and TRBJ1-1, with 9 bases aligning to TRBD1. TRBV23-1 is treated as an ORF (open reading frame) with a function not yet certain. There are 18 residues in the CDR3. J was trimmed by 0 bases and V by 4 bases; bases with no gene match: 12. The CDR3 protein is CASSRAPRDRDMNTEAFF. Here the CDR3 DNA reads TGCGCCAGCAGTCGTGCCCCCCGGGACAGGGACATGAACACTGAAGCTTTCTTT.

The chain combines TRBV7-8 with TRBJ2-7, with D perhaps matching TRBD1 (5 bases). Germline lookup yields CDR1 SGHVS and CDR2 FQNEAQ. The CDR3 covers 15 residues. V lost 5 bases and J lost 2, with 16 bases in between. As DNA, the CDR3 is TGTGCCAGCAGCCCACGGAGACAGAGCCCCTACGAGCAGTACTTC. It yields the protein CASSPRRQSPYEQYF.

This clonotype was detected many times. The chain is built from TRBV9 and TRBJ1-5; weak D call: TRBD1 (6 bases). The CDR3 is 13 residues long. In germline, CDR1 is SGDLS, CDR2 YYNGEE. V dropped 5 bases and J dropped 3 bases, with 9 bases sitting between them. The CDR3 DNA follows: TGTGCCAGCAGTCCGGGACACAATCAGCCCCAGCATTTT. Amino acid sequence: CASSPGHNQPQHF.

This chain uses TRBV10-3 with TRBJ2-5; TRBD2 might be the D (7 bases). Germline V lookup: CDR1 ENHRY, CDR2 SYGVKD. V was shortened by 3 bases and J by 6 bases, with 20 bases between the two germline ends. The CDR3 spans 16 residues. The CDR3: CAISDPGGAHFKTQYF. As DNA, the CDR3 is TGTGCCATCAGTGATCCTGGGGGGGCCCACTTTAAGACCCAGTACTTC.

In its sample, this clonotype was seen many times. The rearrangement uses TRBV12-5 and TRBJ2-2, with unresolved D. The CDR3 contains 12 residues. Germline CDR1 reads LGHNT; CDR2 reads FRNRAP. The V gene lost 5 bases and the J gene lost 6 bases, with 7 bases spanning the gap. The CDR3 coding sequence is TGTGCTAGTGGTGGAAGGTCCGGGGAGCTGTTTTTT. Translated, it gives CASGGRSGELFF.

The rearrangement links TRBV7-8 to TRBJ1-1; the D gene is possibly TRBD1 (6 bases). Trimming removed 6 bases from V and 1 base from J, with 15 bases in between. The germline CDR1 and CDR2 sequences are SGHVS and FQNEAQ. This CDR3 has 15 residues. The chain's CDR3 is CASSQYRVGNTEAFF. CDR3 in DNA: TGTGCCAGCAGTCAATACAGGGTTGGGAACACTGAAGCTTTCTTT.

Many counts were recorded for this clonotype. The V call is TRBV12-3 or TRBV12-4, the J call TRBJ2-7, with 7 bases fitting TRBD1. Trimming at V came to 6 bases and at J to 3 bases, leaving 8 bases not matched to a gene. This CDR3 has 14 residues. DNA for the CDR3: TGTGCCAGCAGCGCACAGGGGACCTACTACGAGCAGTACTTC. This sequence encodes CASSAQGTYYEQYF.

This clonotype showed up many times. This chain joins TRBV7-9 and TRBJ1-4; the D gene is possibly TRBD1 (6 bases). Germline V gives CDR1 SEHNR, CDR2 FQNEAQ (reference sequence). Trimming shortened V by 3 bases and J by 7 bases, and 12 bases separated the two germline ends. The CDR3 length is 14 residues. The CDR3 sequence: CASSFQGLSEKLFF. DNA for the CDR3: TGTGCCAGCAGCTTTCAGGGGTTGAGTGAAAAACTGTTTTTT.

This clonotype was detected many times. The chain links TRBV10-3 to TRBJ2-5; TRBD2 agrees at 7 bases. J lost 4 bases, V lost 3 bases, and 5 bases had no gene match. Germline V gene data show CDR1 as ENHRY and CDR2 as SYGVKD. The CDR3 runs to 14 residues. CDR3 amino acids: CAISDRGRGETQYF. CDR3 bases: TGTGCCATCAGTGACCGGGGGAGGGGAGAGACCCAGTACTTC.

This clonotype was counted between two and nine times. The chain recombines TRBV5-1 with TRBJ2-7; D may be TRBD1 or TRBD2 (5 bases each). V shed 3 bases and J shed 1 base, with 14 bases lying between them. The CDR3 is 15 amino acids. Germline loops: CDR1 SGHRS, CDR2 YFSETQ. The CDR3 bases are TGCGCCAGCAGCTCAGGCCCGGGGCAGTCCTACGAGCAGTACTTC. This codes for CASSSGPGQSYEQYF.

The chain is built from TRBV4-1 and TRBJ2-5; weak D call: TRBD2 (5 bases). Germline CDR1 MGHRA, CDR2 YSYEKL. The CDR3 is 23 amino acids. V was trimmed by 1 base and J by 3 bases, leaving 36 bases between them. CDR3 region: CASSQVGAVGLARVVSVKETQYF. DNA of the CDR3: TGCGCCAGCAGCCAAGTGGGAGCGGTAGGGCTAGCTCGGGTCGTCTCGGTTAAAGAGACCCAGTACTTC.

CDR3: CAISAKDRTGTGELFF. In nucleotides, the CDR3 is TGTGCCATCAGTGCTAAAGACAGGACTGGAACCGGGGAGCTGTTTTTT. The chain couples TRBV10-3 to TRBJ2-2; TRBD1 might be the D (6 bases). Trimming took 4 bases from V and 5 from J, leaving 17 bases between them. Looked up from germline, CDR1 is ENHRY and CDR2 is SYGVKD. The CDR3 is 16 amino acids.

In this sample, this clonotype turned up many times. The chain combines TRBV24-1 with TRBJ1-5; 7 bases map to TRBD1. Germline lookup yields CDR1 KGHDR and CDR2 SFDVKD. Germline trimming cut 9 bases from V and 2 bases from J; bases unmatched to any gene: 3. This CDR3 has 13 residues. CDR3 DNA: TGTGCCACCTCAGGGGGTGGCAATCAGCCCCAGCATTTT. Protein sequence: CATSGGGNQPQHF.

This clonotype was counted at least ten times. The chain is built from TRBV10-3 and TRBJ2-3; 14 bases line up with TRBD2. Trimming at V came to 6 bases and at J to 2 bases, leaving 10 bases not matched to a gene. The CDR3 loop spans 18 amino acids. The V gene's germline CDR1 is ENHRY and CDR2 SYGVKD. DNA of the CDR3: TGTGCCATCAGGGAACCGGGACTAGCGGGGGATCTCACAGATACGCAGTATTTT. Translated: CAIREPGLAGDLTDTQYF.

This clonotype was seen more than once but under ten times. J is TRBJ2-7 and V is TRBV7-2, with no clear D. V was shortened by 0 bases and J by 4 bases, with 7 bases between the two germline ends. Germline CDR1 reads SGHTA; CDR2 reads FQGNSA. The CDR3 is 13 residues long. The CDR3 is CASSLAQEYEQYV. The CDR3 DNA sequence: TGTGCCAGCAGCTTAGCTCAGGAGTACGAGCAGTACGTC.

This clonotype has a count of ten or more. This chain uses TRBV5-6 with TRBJ1-1, with 7 bases that match TRBD1. This CDR3 spans 14 amino acids. CDR1 is SGHDT and CDR2 is YYEEEE in the germline V gene. V was clipped by 2 bases and J by 1 base; unmatched bases: 2. CDR3 loop: CASSFSGGNTEAFF. For the CDR3, the DNA is TGTGCCAGCAGCTTCTCAGGGGGGAACACTGAAGCTTTCTTT.

The CDR3, as DNA: TGCGCCAGCAGCTTCGGGACAGAATACAATGAGCAGTTCTTC. It specifies CASSFGTEYNEQFF. The chain recombines TRBV5-1 with TRBJ2-1, with 7 bases identical to TRBD1. The CDR3 length is 14 residues. The V segment lost 2 bases and the J segment 4 bases; nucleotides outside the gene matches: 3. Germline CDR1 reads SGHRS; CDR2 reads YFSETQ.

This clonotype was picked up a small number of times. The V gene is TRBV12-3 or TRBV12-4, the J gene TRBJ1-1, with D perhaps TRBD1 (5 bases). The CDR3 contains 14 residues. V gave up 10 bases and J gave up 1 base, with 16 bases separating them. CDR3 loop: CATTAGTENTEAFF. The CDR3 coding sequence is TGTGCCACCACGGCCGGGACGGAGAACACTGAAGCTTTCTTT.